This T cell receptor beta chain was sequenced in a study of T cell responses to AZD1222 COVID-19 vaccine. A remark on this clone: Its antigen remains unknown.

Germline V gene sequence: CDR1 LNHDA, CDR2 SQIVND (reference sequence). V was cut by 9 bases and J by 4 bases, with 18 bases left in between. The CDR3 runs 14 residues. Pooling of second doses given at about 4 or about 12 weeks was done. Assay used: immunoSEQ multiplex PCR; TCRdb lists only in-frame clones, some missing. The sample holds over 140,000 clones, 80% to 95% seen once. Whole-study results and caveats: The repertoires were collected only after the peak T cell response.

The TCR originated in an adult who received the AZD1222 COVID-19 vaccine. The rearrangement joins TRBV19 to TRBJ1-2; D gene unclear. The material sequenced was peripheral blood, taken 28 days after the second AZD1222 dose. This CDR3 reads CASKRARLSYGYTF. The DNA of the CDR3 is TGTGCCAGCAAACGAGCTCGACTGAGCTATGGCTACACCTTC.